One and the same sample provided the 8 T cell receptor beta chains below, sequenced in a study of shared clonotypes between healthy human individuals. Sequencing used immunoSEQ multiplex PCR; TCRdb keeps in-frame clones, though not all of them. The top ten clones hold around 0.35% of a sample with 2,500,000 or so clones, about 90% of them seen once. The sample taken for sequencing was naive CD4+ T cells from PBMCs. The subset: CD45RA+ positively selected. All receptors come from a man younger than 30 in good health. Some clones in this sample may be carry-over from other donors' samples.

V and J are TRBV5-1 and TRBJ2-2, with D perhaps assigned TRBD1 or TRBD2 (5 bases each). Per germline, CDR1 SGHRS and CDR2 YFSETQ. V lost 6 bases to trimming and J lost 3 bases, with 12 bases between them. The CDR3 totals 14 residues. Here the CDR3 reads CASKSGTYTGELFF. CDR3 nucleotides: TGCGCCAGCAAATCCGGGACCTACACCGGGGAGCTGTTTTTT.

In this sample, this clone turned up once. The chain combines TRBV4-3 with TRBJ2-1; 12 bases are shared with TRBD2. This CDR3 region has 16 residues. Germline V gene data show CDR1 as LGHNA and CDR2 as YSLEER. The V and J ends lost 4 bases and 10 bases, in that order; junction bases with no gene match: 11. CDR3 loop: CASSRRTSGVTWEQFF. CDR3 coding DNA: TGCGCCAGCAGCCGACGGACTAGCGGGGTTACTTGGGAGCAGTTCTTC.

This chain joins TRBV21-1 and TRBJ2-2; TRBD1 was called by the table and not checked on the DNA. TRBV21-1 is marked as a pseudogene. The length of the CDR3 is 15 residues. The CDR3 DNA follows: TGTGCCAGCAGCAAAGTTCGGGACACCACCGGGGAGCTGTTTTTT. Its translation is CASSKVRDTTGELFF.

Here the CDR3 reads CASAVQTNTGELFF. DNA for the CDR3: TGTGCCAGCGCTGTCCAAACGAACACCGGGGAGCTGTTTTTT. The chain is built from TRBV18 and TRBJ2-2; D not resolved. Germline CDR1 reads KGHSH; CDR2 reads LQKENI. The CDR3 covers 14 residues. Trimming cost V 8 bases and J 0 bases, with 10 bases left between them. The full variable domain, completed using reference TRBV18 and TRBJ2-2, is NAGVMQNPRHLVRRRGQEARLRCSPMKGHSHVYWYRQLPEEGLKFMVYLQKENIIDESGMPKERFSAEFPKEGPSILRIQQVVRGDSAAYFCASAVQTNTGELFFGEGSRLTVL.

This clone has just one count. CDR3 in amino acids: CSAPTGGGYTF. CDR3 nucleotide sequence: TGCAGTGCTCCGACAGGGGGTGGCTACACCTTC. This chain uses TRBV20-1 with TRBJ1-2; 9 bases align to TRBD1. Looked up from germline, CDR1 is DFQATT and CDR2 is SNEGSKA (reference sequence). This CDR3 has 11 amino acids. J gave up 7 bases and V 5 bases, and 2 bases lay outside the gene matches.

This chain uses TRBV19 with TRBJ2-1; D possibly matches TRBD1 or TRBD2 (7 bases each). The CDR3 loop spans 14 amino acids. The germline CDR1 and CDR2 sequences are LNHDA and SQIVND (reference sequence). With 5 bases removed from V and 9 bases from J, the gap between germline ends came to 17 bases. CDR3 loop: CASSAQGGMGEQFF. DNA for the CDR3: TGTGCCAGTAGTGCTCAGGGGGGGATGGGTGAGCAGTTCTTC.

The gene calls are TRBV9 and TRBJ1-6; D remains ambiguous. Germline V gene sequence: CDR1 SGDLS, CDR2 YYNGEE. V shed 0 bases and J shed 7 bases, with 11 bases lying between them. The CDR3 has 15 residues. CDR3 nucleotide sequence: TGTGCCAGCAGCGTAGAGGGCGCGGGGAATTCACCCCTCCACTTT. It translates to CASSVEGAGNSPLHF.

This chain uses TRBV19 with TRBJ1-3; D remains ambiguous. This CDR3 region has 16 residues. Trimming removed 4 bases at V and 11 bases at J, with 24 bases between. The germline V gene has CDR1 LNHDA and CDR2 SQIVND (reference sequence). CDR3 DNA: TGTGCCAGTAGTACCCGATACACCTTGGGTGATGAAGCCATATATTTT. It encodes CASSTRYTLGDEAIYF.